Detailed here is one T cell receptor (beta chain). The sample is drawn from a study of T cell responses to AZD1222 COVID-19 vaccine. Using immunoSEQ multiplex PCR, the repertoire was profiled, and TCRdb retains in-frame clones only, with some absent. The sample lists about 110,000 clones, 88% occurring once. The CDR3 has 15 amino acids. V lost 5 bases and J lost 0; bases outside the gene matches: 5. Germline values: CDR1 MNHEY, CDR2 SVGAGI. The receptor was isolated from an adult in good health. The source material was peripheral blood, sampled on day 0 of AZD1222 vaccination. The chain has TRBV6-5 and TRBJ2-7; 9 bases are shared with TRBD1. CDR3 in DNA: TGTGCCAGCAGTCCGGGGACAGGGAGCTCCTACGAGCAGTACTTC. Translated, it gives CASSPGTGSSYEQYF.